This is a list of T cell receptor beta chains from one sample in a study of OX40 agonist ivuxolimab in advanced cancers. Method: immunoSEQ multiplex PCR; TCRdb's copy keeps in-frame clones and lacks some. The table shows about 77,000 clones, with approximately 94% occurring only once. This material consisted of CD4+ or CD8+ T cells sorted from blood, taken in a trial of the OX40 agonist ivuxolimab. The receptors shown here come from an adult with an advanced solid tumor such as melanoma, head and neck, liver or kidney cancer. Both conserved end residues are part of each CDR3. The D gene is left open where the match is weak. Some rows have no size entry. The others give once, few or many, or a class for an expanded clone.

d_call | j_call | clone_size | v_call | cdr3_nt | cdr3_aa
NA | TRBJ2-6 | NA | TRBV20-1 | TGCAGTGCTAGAGGGGCCAACGTCCTGACTTTC | CSARGANVLTF
NA | TRBJ2-5 | NA | TRBV7-3 | TGTGCCAGCAGCTTATCGGGAGAGACCCAGTACTTC | CASSLSGETQYF
NA | TRBJ1-1 | NA | TRBV9 | TGTGCCAGCACCCGTAGTCCTAGCGGGACTGAAGCTTTCTTT | CASTRSPSGTEAFF
NA | TRBJ2-5 | NA | TRBV4-3 | TGCGCCAGCAGCCACATCCGCCGGGACTCAAAAGAGACCCAGTACTTC | CASSHIRRDSKETQYF
NA | TRBJ2-3 | NA | TRBV6-1 | TGTGCCAGCAGTGGGGTTAGCGGCACAGATACGCAGTATTTT | CASSGVSGTDTQYF
NA | TRBJ1-3 | NA | TRBV11-2 | TGTGCCAGCAGCCCCCCTGAGCCCACCATATATTTT | CASSPPEPTIYF
TRBD1 | TRBJ2-3 | NA | TRBV4-3 | TGCGCCAGCAGCCAAGGAGGTGTGACAGGGTACTCGCAAGATACGCAGTATTTT | CASSQGGVTGYSQDTQYF
TRBD1 | TRBJ2-7 | NA | TRBV5-4 | TGTGCCAGCAGCCGGACAGGGGGCACATACGAGCAGTACTTC | CASSRTGGTYEQYF
TRBD2 | TRBJ2-1 | NA | TRBV6-5 | TGTGCCAGCAGAGGACTAGCGGGAGGGCCAGCTGAGCAGTTCTTC | CASRGLAGGPAEQFF
TRBD1 | TRBJ2-7 | NA | TRBV28 | TGTGCCAGCACCTCACAGGGGAGCTACGAGCAGTACTTC | CASTSQGSYEQYF
NA | TRBJ2-7 | NA | TRBV4-1 | TGCGCCAGCAGCCAAGAATACGAGCAGTACTTC | CASSQEYEQYF
TRBD2 | TRBJ2-1 | NA | TRBV28 | TGTGCCAGCAGTCAATCAGCGGGAGGGACCTACAATGAGCAGTTCTTC | CASSQSAGGTYNEQFF
NA | TRBJ1-5 | NA | TRBV4-2 | TGTGCCAGCAGCCAGATGACAGGTGGTCAGCCCCAGCATTTT | CASSQMTGGQPQHF
NA | TRBJ2-6 | NA | TRBV14 | TGTGCCAGCAGCCAATTCAGGGCTACTGGGGCCAACGTCCTGACTTTC | CASSQFRATGANVLTF
NA | TRBJ2-7 | NA | TRBV7-2 | TGTGCCAGCAGCTTAGCCGCCCTCTACGAGCAGTACTTC | CASSLAALYEQYF
NA | TRBJ2-3 | NA | TRBV7-3 | TGTGCCAGCAGCTTAACGGGGCACCCCACAGATACGCAGTATTTT | CASSLTGHPTDTQYF
NA | TRBJ1-5 | few | TRBV4-3 | TGCGCCAGCAGCCAAGGGTTAGGTCCCAATCAGCCCCAGCATTTT | CASSQGLGPNQPQHF
TRBD2 | TRBJ2-3 | NA | TRBV19 | TGTGCCAGTAGTAGCCCTAGCGGGAGGGATCTTAGGGGTGATACGCAGTATTTT | CASSSPSGRDLRGDTQYF
TRBD1 | TRBJ2-6 | NA | TRBV28 | TGTGCCAGCAGCCCAGGGGGTAGCTCTGGGGCCAACGTCCTGACTTTC | CASSPGGSSGANVLTF
TRBD2 | TRBJ2-1 | NA | TRBV4-1 | TGCGCCAGCAGCTACGCAAGCGGGAGTATTTACAATGAGCAGTTCTTC | CASSYASGSIYNEQFF
TRBD2 | TRBJ2-3 | NA | TRBV7-2 | TGTGCCAGCAGCTTGATGCGGGGGGCAGATACGCAGTATTTT | CASSLMRGADTQYF
NA | TRBJ2-1 | NA | TRBV28 | TGTGCCAGCACCCTAGGAGGGGGGAGCTCCTACAATGAGCAGTTCTTC | CASTLGGGSSYNEQFF
NA | TRBJ1-5 | NA | TRBV7-8 | TGTGCCAGCAGCTCGTTGATCGGCCTAGGCAATCAGCCCCAGCATTTT | CASSSLIGLGNQPQHF
NA | TRBJ2-1 | NA | TRBV7-6 | TGTGCCAGCAGCTTTACCGGGACAAAGAACAATGAGCAGTTCTTC | CASSFTGTKNNEQFF
NA | TRBJ2-2 | NA | TRBV2 | TGTGCCAGCAGTCCCGAGTTGAACACCGGGGAGCTGTTTTTT | CASSPELNTGELFF
TRBD2 | TRBJ2-7 | NA | TRBV7-2 | TGTGCCAGCAGCTTAGCGCGAGGGACTAAGCCCTACGAGCAGTACTTC | CASSLARGTKPYEQYF
TRBD1 | TRBJ2-3 | NA | TRBV5-1 | TGCGCCAGCAGCTTCAGACAGGGTAGCACAGATACGCAGTATTTT | CASSFRQGSTDTQYF
NA | TRBJ2-3 | NA | TRBV5-5 | TGTGCCAGCAGCGCAGGACAGCACACAGATACGCAGTATTTT | CASSAGQHTDTQYF
TRBD2 | TRBJ2-7 | once | TRBV5-1 | TGCGCCAGCAGCTTGGTCGCGGGGGGCCCCCCCTACGAGCAGTACTTC | CASSLVAGGPPYEQYF
NA | TRBJ2-7 | NA | TRBV11-2 | TGTGCCAGCAGCCCCAGTCGGGACCGCGTTTACGAGCAGTACTTC | CASSPSRDRVYEQYF
TRBD2 | TRBJ2-7 | once | TRBV28 | TGTGCCAGCAGTCCGGGGACTAGCGGGAGCTCCCTTAACGAGCAGTACTTC | CASSPGTSGSSLNEQYF
NA | TRBJ2-3 | NA | TRBV20-1 | TGCAGTGCTAGCAGAACAGATACGCAGTATTTT | CSASRTDTQYF
NA | TRBJ2-1 | NA | TRBV10-3 | TGTGCCATCAGGGACTATAGGGATGAGCAGTTCTTC | CAIRDYRDEQFF
TRBD1 | TRBJ1-4 | NA | TRBV7-9 | TGTGCCAGCAGCCCGGGACAGTGGGACCTCAAACTGTTTTTT | CASSPGQWDLKLFF
NA | TRBJ1-2 | NA | TRBV28 | TGTGCCAGCAGTTTTGTCCCGGGGTCCTATGGCTACACCTTC | CASSFVPGSYGYTF
NA | TRBJ1-1 | NA | TRBV7-2 | TGTGCCAGCACCGTAGGGACGGGGCCCATGAACACTGAAGCTTTCTTT | CASTVGTGPMNTEAFF
NA | TRBJ2-6 | NA | TRBV27 | TGTGCCAGCAGTTTACGAGGACACCGAGACTCTGGGGCCAACGTCCTGACTTTC | CASSLRGHRDSGANVLTF
NA | TRBJ1-5 | NA | TRBV28 | TGTGCCAGCGAAAGGGCGAGCAATCAGCCCCAGCATTTT | CASERASNQPQHF
NA | TRBJ1-1 | NA | TRBV18 | TGTGCCAGCTCACCACCTCATCTATTCCGGGACAATGAAGCTTTCTTT | CASSPPHLFRDNEAFF
TRBD2 | TRBJ2-1 | NA | TRBV7-3 | TGTGCCAGCAGTACTAGCGGGAGTTACAATGAGCAGTTCTTC | CASSTSGSYNEQFF
TRBD2 | TRBJ2-7 | once | TRBV11-2 | TGTGCCAGCGGGCTAGCGGGCTACGAGCAGTACTTC | CASGLAGYEQYF
NA | TRBJ2-7 | NA | TRBV28 | TGTGCCAGCAGTTTGACCCCAGGGGACTACGAGCAGTACTTC | CASSLTPGDYEQYF
NA | TRBJ2-5 | NA | TRBV30 | TGTGCCTGGAGTCCACAGGGAGGGACCCAGTACTTC | CAWSPQGGTQYF
TRBD1 | TRBJ1-3 | NA | TRBV7-9 | TGTGCCAGCAGCGCGGGACAGGGCCGAAACACCATATATTTT | CASSAGQGRNTIYF
TRBD1 | TRBJ1-4 | NA | TRBV5-1 | TGCGCCAGCAGCTTGGGTACAACCGGACAGGGGATGGAAAAACTGTTTTTT | CASSLGTTGQGMEKLFF
NA | TRBJ1-5 | NA | TRBV19 | TGTGCCTCCTCCCGGAGGGAAGGTAATCAGCCCCAGCATTTT | CASSRREGNQPQHF
NA | TRBJ1-1 | NA | TRBV11-3 | TGTGCCAGCAGCTTAGATTGGAGGCAGATGACTGAAGCTTTCTTT | CASSLDWRQMTEAFF
TRBD2 | TRBJ2-7 | NA | TRBV30 | TGTGCCTGGAGTGTACAAGGACTAGGAAACTACGAGCAGTACTTC | CAWSVQGLGNYEQYF
TRBD2 | TRBJ2-1 | few | TRBV9 | TGTGCCAGCAGCGTAGGCGGGAGTCGCGATGAGCAGTTCTTC | CASSVGGSRDEQFF
TRBD1 | TRBJ1-2 | NA | TRBV6-5 | TGTGCCAGCAGCTCGACAGGGGCGAACTATGGCTACACCTTC | CASSSTGANYGYTF
NA | TRBJ1-1 | NA | TRBV7-9 | TGTGCCAGCAGCTCACCCCCCGGGGGGAACACTGAAGCTTTCTTT | CASSSPPGGNTEAFF
TRBD2 | TRBJ2-7 | NA | TRBV14 | TGTGCCAGCAGCCCCAGCGGGAGGGCCGGCGAGCAGTACTTC | CASSPSGRAGEQYF
NA | TRBJ2-5 | once | TRBV7-6 | TGTGCCAGCAGTCTTCAAGAGACCCAGTACTTC | CASSLQETQYF
NA | TRBJ1-1 | NA | TRBV4-3 | TGCGCCAGCAGCCCGCAAGGGGACACTGAAGCTTTCTTT | CASSPQGDTEAFF
TRBD2 | TRBJ2-7 | NA | TRBV9 | TGTGCCAGCAGCGTAGTTCCTTCCCCTAGCGGCTACGAGCAGTACTTC | CASSVVPSPSGYEQYF
NA | TRBJ2-7 | NA | TRBV6-4 | TGTGCCAGCAAACCGGCCAAGGAGCAGTACTTC | CASKPAKEQYF
NA | TRBJ2-2 | few | TRBV20-1 | TGCAGTGCACAATACACCGGGGAGCTGTTTTTT | CSAQYTGELFF
TRBD1 | TRBJ2-7 | NA | TRBV7-2 | TGTGCCAGCAGCTCAGACGGACAGGGTGGCTACGAGCAGTACTTC | CASSSDGQGGYEQYF
NA | TRBJ1-2 | NA | TRBV6-1 | TGTGCCAGCAGTGTTAGGGTGGGCTATGGCTACACCTTC | CASSVRVGYGYTF
TRBD2 | TRBJ2-4 | NA | TRBV18 | TGTGCCAGCTCACCCTCTCCGGGACTAGCGGGAGAAAACATTCAGTACTTC | CASSPSPGLAGENIQYF